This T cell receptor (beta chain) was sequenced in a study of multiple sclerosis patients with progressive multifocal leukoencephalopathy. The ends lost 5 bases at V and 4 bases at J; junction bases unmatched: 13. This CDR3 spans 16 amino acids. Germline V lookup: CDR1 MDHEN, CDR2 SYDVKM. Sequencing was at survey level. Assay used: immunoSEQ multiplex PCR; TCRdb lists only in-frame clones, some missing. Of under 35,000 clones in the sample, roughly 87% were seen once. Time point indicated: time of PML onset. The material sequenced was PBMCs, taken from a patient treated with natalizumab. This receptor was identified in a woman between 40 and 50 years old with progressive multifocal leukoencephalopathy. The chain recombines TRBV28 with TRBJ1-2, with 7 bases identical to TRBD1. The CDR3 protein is CASSPPGTEILYGYTF. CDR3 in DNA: TGTGCCAGCAGTCCACCCGGGACAGAAATCCTCTATGGCTACACCTTC.